The 32 T cell receptor beta chains presented below share a single source sample, sequenced in a study of blood T cell repertoires in COVID-19. Generated by immunoSEQ multiplex PCR, the TCRdb table keeps only in-frame clones and is missing some. The profile shows just over 300,000 clones, 85% to 90% of them singletons. The sample consisted of PBMCs or T cells enriched from blood (not recorded which). These receptors were collected from a man younger than 45 who had recovered from COVID-19.

The rearrangement joins TRBV25-1 to TRBJ2-2; TRBD1 might be the D (6 bases). The CDR3 sequence is 16 residues long. The ends were cut back, 4 bases at V and 0 bases at J, with 12 bases in the middle. CDR1 is MGHDK and CDR2 is SYGVNS in the germline V gene. CDR3 in DNA: TGTGCCAGCAGTGTGGGGGACACCGCGAACACCGGGGAGCTGTTTTTT. Residues: CASSVGDTANTGELFF.

The chain uses TRBV5-1 and TRBJ2-5; possibly TRBD2 for D (5 bases). Germline V gene lookup returns CDR1 SGHRS and CDR2 YFSETQ. The length of the CDR3 is 14 residues. The V end was cut by 1 base, the J end by 5 bases, with 12 bases between. The CDR3 nucleotides are TGCGCCAGCAGCTTGACGGGCGAGCGGGAGACCCAGTACTTC. Translation gives CASSLTGERETQYF.

The CDR3 protein is CASSAERGGPYEQYF. The DNA for the CDR3 is TGTGCCAGCAGCGCCGAGCGGGGGGGCCCCTACGAGCAGTACTTC. V is TRBV11-2 and J is TRBJ2-7, with 10 bases that match TRBD2. Germline trimming cut 5 bases from V and 2 bases from J; bases unmatched to any gene: 6. This CDR3 contains 15 residues. The germline V gene encodes CDR1 SGHAT and CDR2 FQNNGV.

This chain links TRBV19 with TRBJ2-4, with a possible D match to TRBD1 (6 bases). V was pared by 5 bases and J by 0 bases, with 17 bases between. Germline V CDR1 and CDR2: LNHDA, SQIVND (reference sequence). The CDR3 loop spans 17 amino acids. CDR3 sequence (DNA): TGTGCCAGTAGTCCACGCCTGACAGGTGAAGCCAAAAACATTCAGTACTTC. As protein: CASSPRLTGEAKNIQYF.

This clone appeared once. The CDR3 DNA sequence: TGTGCCAGCTCCCTCGGGGTTGAACAGTTCTTC. Translation gives CASSLGVEQFF. The chain employs TRBV27 and TRBJ2-1; D might be TRBD2 (5 bases). CDR3 length: 11 residues. Trimming stripped 8 bases from V and 13 bases from J, with 15 bases between. The V gene's germline CDR1 is MNHEY and CDR2 SMNVEV (reference sequence).

The sample holds many counts of this clone. V is TRBV30 and J is TRBJ1-2, with a possible D match to TRBD1 (5 bases). Per the germline V gene, CDR1 is GTSNPN and CDR2 is SVGIG (reference sequence). The CDR3 is 12 amino acids. V was clipped by 1 base and J by 5 bases, with 8 bases between them. CDR3 nucleotides: TGTGCCTGGAGTGCGGGACTTTATGGCTACACCTTC. It encodes CAWSAGLYGYTF.

J is TRBJ1-3 and V is TRBV28; 7 nucleotides align to TRBD1. J was trimmed by 4 bases and V by 6 bases; bases with no gene match: 15. The CDR3 runs to 17 residues. The germline V gene has CDR1 MDHEN and CDR2 SYDVKM. DNA for the CDR3: TGTGCCAGCAGCGAAGGGGGCCCGCAGGGATTCGGAAACACCATATATTTT. Amino acids: CASSEGGPQGFGNTIYF.

As concerns this clone: The identical CDR3 is also encoded by other nucleotide sequences in the sample. The CDR3 sequence is CASSQDRGTEAFF. The CDR3 DNA reads as TGTGCCAGCAGCCAAGATCGGGGCACTGAAGCTTTCTTT. The gene calls are TRBV14 and TRBJ1-1; the D is unclear. The V end was cut by 0 bases, the J end by 4 bases, with 6 bases between. The CDR3 has 13 amino acids. CDR1 is SGHDN and CDR2 is FVKESK in the germline V gene.

The V call is TRBV18, the J call TRBJ1-1, with 7 bases that match TRBD1. V dropped 2 bases and J dropped 5; count of bases not matched to a gene: 8. Germline V lookup: CDR1 KGHSH, CDR2 LQKENI. This CDR3 has 15 residues. As DNA, the CDR3 is TGTGCCAGCTCACCAGTACAGGGGATTATTACTGAAGCTTTCTTT. Translation: CASSPVQGIITEAFF.

This sequence joins TRBV3-1 (or the pseudogene TRBV3-2) and TRBJ2-7, with TRBD1 matching 9 bases. This CDR3 spans 15 amino acids. V dropped 2 bases and J dropped 2; count of bases not matched to a gene: 4. CDR1 and CDR2 (germline): LGHDT, YNNKEL (reference sequence). CDR3 amino acids: CASSQTGTGTYEQYF. CDR3 sequence (DNA): TGTGCCAGCAGCCAAACCGGGACAGGGACCTACGAGCAGTACTTC.

The chain links TRBV7-8 to TRBJ1-1; TRBD1 might be the D (6 bases). The ends were cut back, 3 bases at V and 4 bases at J, with 15 bases in the middle. CDR1 is SGHVS and CDR2 is FQNEAQ in the germline V gene. This CDR3 has 15 residues. The CDR3 region has the DNA TGTGCCAGCAGCTTCCTAGCAGGGGACATCACTGAAGCTTTCTTT. Its protein is CASSFLAGDITEAFF.

V and J are TRBV30 and TRBJ2-7, with D possibly matching TRBD1 (7 bases). The CDR3 totals 14 residues. The ends were cut back, 1 base at V and 1 base at J, with 11 bases in the middle. Looked up from germline, CDR1 is GTSNPN and CDR2 is SVGIG (reference sequence). CDR3 region: CAWSGQGGSYEQYF. In DNA form, the CDR3 reads TGTGCCTGGAGTGGACAGGGAGGATCCTACGAGCAGTACTTC.

The chain carries TRBV4-2 and TRBJ1-2, with D possibly TRBD1 on 6 matching bases. The V gene lost 4 bases and the J gene lost 4 bases, with 19 bases spanning the gap. Germline assignment: CDR1 LGHNA and CDR2 YNFKEQ. The CDR3 loop spans 16 amino acids. The CDR3 reads CASSRNRVLHPYGYTF. The CDR3 DNA reads as TGTGCCAGCAGCCGTAACAGGGTACTACATCCCTATGGCTACACCTTC.

The chain carries TRBV27 and TRBJ2-1; unclear D gene. CDR3 length: 11 amino acids. The germline gives CDR1 MNHEY, CDR2 SMNVEV (reference sequence). V was trimmed by 10 bases and J by 6 bases, leaving 10 bases between them. CDR3 in amino acids: CATLLFNEQFF. CDR3 nucleotides: TGTGCCACCCTACTCTTCAATGAGCAGTTCTTC.

There are a few counts of this clone. The rearrangement links TRBV7-8 to TRBJ2-7, with 8 bases identical to TRBD2. Looked up from germline, CDR1 is SGHVS and CDR2 is FQNEAQ. The CDR3 sequence is 17 residues long. The V and J ends lost 4 bases and 0 bases, in that order; junction bases with no gene match: 11. CDR3 in DNA: TGTGCCAGCAGCTCCGTGGGCCCTAGCGGGCTCTCCTACGAGCAGTACTTC. Translating gives CASSSVGPSGLSYEQYF.

This chain links TRBV6-1 with TRBJ2-4, with D maybe TRBD2 (5 bases). CDR3 length: 16 residues. V was pared by 3 bases and J by 0 bases, with 12 bases between. Germline-derived CDR1 and CDR2 are MNHNS and SASEGT. Written as DNA, the CDR3 is TGTGCCAGCAGTGAGGGCCCGGCGGGAGCCAAAAACATTCAGTACTTC. It encodes CASSEGPAGAKNIQYF.

Only one count was recorded for this clone. The chain employs TRBV15 and TRBJ1-5, with D perhaps matching TRBD1 (5 bases). The CDR3 length is 15 residues. Germline V gene lookup returns CDR1 LNHNV and CDR2 YYDKDF (reference sequence). V lost 0 bases to trimming and J lost 6 bases, with 12 bases between them. CDR3 nucleotide sequence: TGTGCCACCAGCAGAGACAGGGAGGTTAGTCAGCCCCAGCATTTT. This encodes CATSRDREVSQPQHF.

The V gene is TRBV14, the J gene TRBJ2-1; 11 bases fit TRBD2. CDR3 size: 16 residues. Germline trimming cut 4 bases from V and 5 bases from J; bases unmatched to any gene: 7. Germline values: CDR1 SGHDN, CDR2 FVKESK. CDR3 loop: CASSLSGGAANNEQFF. CDR3 DNA sequence: TGTGCCAGCAGCCTTAGCGGGGGGGCGGCTAACAATGAGCAGTTCTTC. The full variable domain, with the rest looked up from reference TRBV14 and TRBJ2-1, is EAGVTQFPSHSVIEKGQTVTLRCDPISGHDNLYWYRRVMGKEIKFLLHFVKESKQDESGMPNNRFLAERTGGTYSTLKVQPAELEDSGVYFCASSLSGGAANNEQFFGPGTRLTVL.

The chain links TRBV5-4 to TRBJ2-3, with 9 bases fitting TRBD2. The CDR3 contains 15 residues. V dropped 0 bases and J dropped 4; count of bases not matched to a gene: 3. Per the germline V gene, CDR1 is SGHNT and CDR2 is YYREEE (reference sequence). The CDR3 DNA reads as TGTGCCAGCAGCTTGGTCGCGGGGGGGCCAGATACGCAGTATTTT. Translated: CASSLVAGGPDTQYF.

V is TRBV9 and J is TRBJ2-7, with 8 bases lining up with TRBD1. From germline, CDR1 is SGDLS and CDR2 YYNGEE. The ends lost 2 bases at V and 0 bases at J; junction bases unmatched: 7. CDR3 length: 16 residues. The CDR3 nucleotides are TGTGCCAGCAGCGTTTTTCCGGGACAGGCCTCCTACGAGCAGTACTTC. Its translation: CASSVFPGQASYEQYF.

V gene TRBV5-1 combines with J gene TRBJ2-5; D is perhaps TRBD1 (5 bases). Trimming removed 1 base from V and 5 bases from J, with 9 bases in between. The length of the CDR3 is 13 residues. CDR1 and CDR2 from the germline V gene are SGHRS and YFSETQ. The CDR3 bases are TGCGCCAGCAGCTTGCTCTCAGGGGAGACCCAGTACTTC. This encodes CASSLLSGETQYF.

The chain carries TRBV10-1 and TRBJ1-2, with D possibly TRBD1 on 5 matching bases. Trimming cost V 6 bases and J 11 bases, with 19 bases left between them. The germline gives CDR1 WNHNN, CDR2 SYGVQD (reference sequence). The length of the CDR3 is 13 residues. CDR3 region: CASSSSGGAMYTF. In DNA, the CDR3 is TGCGCCAGCAGCTCGTCGGGCGGGGCGATGTACACCTTC.

The rearrangement links TRBV28 to TRBJ2-5, with 10 bases aligning to TRBD1. With V trimmed by 6 bases and J by 2 bases, 6 bases remained unmatched. This CDR3 region has 15 residues. Germline loops: CDR1 MDHEN, CDR2 SYDVKM. CDR3 amino acids: CASRNKGQGQETQYF. The CDR3 bases are TGTGCCAGCAGGAACAAGGGACAGGGGCAAGAGACCCAGTACTTC. Together with reference TRBV28 and TRBJ2-5, the CDR3 gives the full variable domain: DVKVTQSSRYLVKRTGEKVFLECVQDMDHENMFWYRQDPGLGLRLIYFSYDVKMKEKGDIPEGYSVSREKKERFSLILESASTNQTSMYLCASRNKGQGQETQYFGPGTRLLVL.

J is TRBJ2-4 and V is TRBV24-1, with D tentatively TRBD1 (5 bases). The CDR3 has 13 amino acids. Deletions cut 6 bases from V and 8 bases from J, with 13 bases between. Germline-derived CDR1 and CDR2 are KGHDR and SFDVKD. The CDR3 here is CATSISGNHIQYF. The CDR3 coding sequence is TGTGCCACCAGTATATCAGGGAATCACATTCAGTACTTC.

The chain links TRBV7-6 to TRBJ2-1; TRBD1 might be the D (5 bases). Germline assignment: CDR1 SGHVS and CDR2 FNYEAQ. This CDR3 contains 19 residues. Trimming stripped 2 bases from V and 1 base from J, with 21 bases between. In DNA, the CDR3 is TGTGCCAGCAGCTTAAACCTAAGGGGTCCTAGAGGTTCCTACAATGAGCAGTTCTTC. Its protein product is CASSLNLRGPRGSYNEQFF.

V usage is TRBV11-2 and J usage is TRBJ2-7, with 11 bases that match TRBD2. The germline CDR1 and CDR2 sequences are SGHAT and FQNNGV. The CDR3 runs to 15 residues. The ends lost 5 bases at V and 6 bases at J; junction bases unmatched: 9. The CDR3 DNA reads TGTGCCAGCAGCCCTCGACTAGCGGGAATTGGCGAGCAGTACTTC. Amino acid sequence: CASSPRLAGIGEQYF.

The chain is built from TRBV18 and TRBJ2-7; TRBD1 aligns across 8 bases. CDR3 size: 15 residues. CDR1 is KGHSH, CDR2 LQKENI, per germline. V was pared by 2 bases and J by 6 bases, with 9 bases of the junction left unmatched. The CDR3 is CASSPGQGLQGEQYF. The CDR3 DNA reads TGTGCCAGCTCACCAGGACAGGGACTTCAAGGCGAGCAGTACTTC.

The chain combines TRBV2 with TRBJ2-2; the D gene is possibly TRBD2 (6 bases). The V gene's germline CDR1 is SNHLY and CDR2 FYNNEI. Trimming took off 5 bases at V and 1 base at J, with 14 bases between the two ends. The CDR3 totals 16 residues. The chain's CDR3 is CASSSLGGRNTGELFF. The CDR3 DNA reads TGTGCCAGCAGTTCCCTCGGGGGTCGGAACACCGGGGAGCTGTTTTTT.

This rearrangement joins TRBV5-1 to TRBJ2-2, with D possibly TRBD2 on 5 matching bases. V shed 3 bases and J shed 3 bases, with 12 bases lying between them. Germline V gives CDR1 SGHRS, CDR2 YFSETQ. The CDR3 has 15 residues. For the CDR3, the DNA is TGCGCCAGCAGCTCGGACTCTCTGTACACCGGGGAGCTGTTTTTT. It is translated as CASSSDSLYTGELFF. Supplemented by reference TRBV5-1 and TRBJ2-2, the full variable domain reads KAGVTQTPRYLIKTRGQQVTLSCSPISGHRSVSWYQQTPGQGLQFLFEYFSETQRNKGNFPGRFSGRQFSNSRSEMNVSTLELGDSALYLCASSSDSLYTGELFFGEGSRLTVL.

The chain has TRBV24-1 and TRBJ2-3; tentative D call: TRBD2 (5 bases). The V gene's germline CDR1 is KGHDR and CDR2 SFDVKD. This CDR3 is built from 15 residues. With 4 bases removed from V and 6 bases from J, the gap between germline ends came to 16 bases. CDR3: CATSDEGSPGDTQYF. CDR3 nucleotide sequence: TGTGCCACCAGTGACGAAGGGAGTCCGGGCGATACGCAGTATTTT.

The CDR3 region is CASSPGGVRLYNEQFF. The DNA for the CDR3 is TGTGCCAGCTCACCGGGGGGGGTGAGGCTCTACAATGAGCAGTTCTTC. This sequence joins TRBV18 and TRBJ2-1; TRBD2 aligns across 7 bases. CDR3 length equals 16 residues. The germline gives CDR1 KGHSH, CDR2 LQKENI. The V segment lost 3 bases and the J segment 3 bases; nucleotides outside the gene matches: 8.

V and J are TRBV11-3 and TRBJ2-3, with 7 bases lining up with TRBD2. The CDR3 consists of 16 residues. Germline values: CDR1 SGHNT, CDR2 YENEEA. With V trimmed by 5 bases and J by 3 bases, 11 bases remained unmatched. CDR3 protein: CASSPRAGSGTDTQYF. CDR3 nucleotide sequence: TGTGCCAGCAGCCCTCGAGCGGGGAGTGGTACAGATACGCAGTATTTT.